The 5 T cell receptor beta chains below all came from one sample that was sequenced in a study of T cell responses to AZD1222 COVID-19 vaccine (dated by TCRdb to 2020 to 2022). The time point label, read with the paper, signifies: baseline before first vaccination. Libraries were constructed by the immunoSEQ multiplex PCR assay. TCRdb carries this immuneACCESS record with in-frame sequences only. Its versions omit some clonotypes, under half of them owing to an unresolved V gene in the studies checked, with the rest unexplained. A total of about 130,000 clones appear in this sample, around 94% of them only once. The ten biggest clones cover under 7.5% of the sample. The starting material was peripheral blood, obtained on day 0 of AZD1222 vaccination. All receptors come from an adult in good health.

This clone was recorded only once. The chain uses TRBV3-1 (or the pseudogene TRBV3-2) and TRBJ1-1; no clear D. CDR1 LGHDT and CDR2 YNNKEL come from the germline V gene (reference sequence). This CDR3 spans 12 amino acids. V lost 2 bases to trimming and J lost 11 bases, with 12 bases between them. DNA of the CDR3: TGTGCCAGCAGCCAACAAGCTCACCAGGCTTTCTTT. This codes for CASSQQAHQAFF.

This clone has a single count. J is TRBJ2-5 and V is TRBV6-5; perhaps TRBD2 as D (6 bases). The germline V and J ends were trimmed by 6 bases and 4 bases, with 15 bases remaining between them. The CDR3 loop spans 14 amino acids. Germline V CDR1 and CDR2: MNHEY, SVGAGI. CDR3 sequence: CASSSGWRGETQYF. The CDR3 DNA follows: TGTGCCAGCAGCTCCGGGTGGAGGGGAGAGACCCAGTACTTC.

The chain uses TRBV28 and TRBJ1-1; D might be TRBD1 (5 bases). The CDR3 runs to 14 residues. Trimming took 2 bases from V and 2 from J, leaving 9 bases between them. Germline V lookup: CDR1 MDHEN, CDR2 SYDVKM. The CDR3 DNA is TGTGCCAGCAGTTTAAGGGGAGTCAACACTGAAGCTTTCTTT. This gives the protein CASSLRGVNTEAFF.

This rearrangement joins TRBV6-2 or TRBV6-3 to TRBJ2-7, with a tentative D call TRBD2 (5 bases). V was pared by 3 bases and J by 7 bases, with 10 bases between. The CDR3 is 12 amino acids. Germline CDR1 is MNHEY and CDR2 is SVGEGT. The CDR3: CASSYFEGEQYF. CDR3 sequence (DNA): TGTGCCAGCAGTTATTTCGAGGGTGAGCAGTACTTC.

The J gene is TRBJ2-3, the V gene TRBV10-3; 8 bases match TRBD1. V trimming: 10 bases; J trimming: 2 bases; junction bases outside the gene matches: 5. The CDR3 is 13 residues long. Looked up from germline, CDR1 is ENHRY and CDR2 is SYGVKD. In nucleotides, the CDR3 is TGTGCCACAATGACAGGGGTCACAGATACGCAGTATTTT. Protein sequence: CATMTGVTDTQYF.